In this sample, the clone carrying this T cell receptor beta chain turned up a few times. Its target is not known. The authors made TCR beta cDNA from 400 to 550 ng total RNA with a constant-region primer. Employing slightly modified ARM-PCR, three nested multiplex PCR rounds were run, and these gave rise to the TCR beta libraries. A C-beta reverse primer and TRBV1-TRBV30 forward primers served in each of the first two PCR rounds, at around 10 cycles apiece. TCRdb re-called the multiplex PCR reads with MiXCR, one entry per CDR3 protein. This table has about 320,000 distinct CDR3 sequences, nearly 60% appearing once. The data belong to a study of tumor-infiltrating lymphocytes in primary liver carcinoma. Findings of the study overall: Tumor-blood pairs (like tumor-adjacent pairs) overlapped less than tumor region pairs did. It was in tumors, not blood, that the top-250-clone fraction was significantly higher (p = 0.039).

Out of unsorted whole blood came the blood RNA, and germline DNA was extracted as well. CDR3 length equals 14 residues. Germline loops: CDR1 WSHSY, CDR2 SAAADI. Trimming shortened V by 3 bases and J by 7 bases, and 13 bases separated the two germline ends. Sequenced input: peripheral blood. V and J are TRBV10-2 and TRBJ1-5; TRBD1 is a possible D gene (5 bases). This receptor was taken from a woman aged 25 to 39 with primary liver carcinoma and hepatitis B virus infection. The CDR3 DNA reads TGCGCCAGCAGTGAATGGGGCTCTGGGCAGCCCCAGCATTTT. It yields the protein CASSEWGSGQPQHF.